This T cell receptor (beta chain) was captured by sequencing in a study of blood T cell repertoires in COVID-19. Generated by immunoSEQ multiplex PCR, the TCRdb table keeps only in-frame clones and is missing some. The repertoire has 90,000 to 120,000 clones, around 90% of them found once; the top ten carry around 1.3%. Trimming stripped 2 bases from V and 1 base from J, with 8 bases between. Germline V gene sequence: CDR1 SGHTA, CDR2 FQGTGA. The length of the CDR3 is 14 residues. A single count supports this clone. The chain couples TRBV7-3 to TRBJ1-1; tentatively, D is TRBD1 (6 bases). The sequencing sample was made of peripheral blood. The clonotype originates from a woman aged 25 to 39 with acute or convalescent COVID-19. CDR3 nucleotides: TGTGCCAGCAGCTTAGGGGGCGCGAACACTGAAGCTTTCTTT. Encoded protein: CASSLGGANTEAFF.